These T cell receptor beta chains were read from a single sample in a study of blood T cell repertoires in COVID-19. Sequenced by immunoSEQ multiplex PCR; TCRdb stores in-frame clones only, minus some. The sample comprises 100,000 to 150,000 clones, 85% to 90% of which are singletons, and around 30% rests with the top ten. The material sequenced was peripheral blood. The receptors were sampled from a man aged 65 to 79 with active or convalescent COVID-19. Both conserved end residues are trimmed from each CDR3. D genes are given only for firm matches.

len | d_gene | v_gene | CDR3aa
14 | - | TRBV5-8 | ASSVPGGAGGYEQY
11 | - | TRBV11-2 | ASNQGQKYGYT
7 | - | TRBV5-1 | ALRGTQY
13 | TRBD2 | TRBV19 | ASSIRLAGNNEQF
13 | TRBD1 | TRBV24-1 | ATSDVGQGSGEQY
13 | - | TRBV18 | ASSPPASASYEQY
13 | TRBD2 | TRBV4-1 | ASSPGLAGAYEQY
13 | - | TRBV5-8 | ASRPTGVHQETQY
12 | - | TRBV6-2/TRBV6-3 | ASSYLVANTEAF
11 | - | TRBV7-9 | ASSLGSTNEQF
10 | TRBD2 | TRBV28 | ASSLSGVEQY
13 | TRBD2 | TRBV5-4 | ASSESGRATDTQY
12 | TRBD1 | TRBV11-2 | ASSPGQGAGEQF
11 | - | TRBV11-2 | ASSPRGTGELF
14 | TRBD2 | TRBV5-6 | ASTHLGRGGADTQY
11 | - | TRBV7-9 | ASSRTSNYGYT
13 | TRBD2 | TRBV5-1 | ASSSPSGGRETQY
12 | - | TRBV28 | ASLNGGPGNTIY
12 | - | TRBV6-5 | ATLEGIARRKLF
17 | - | TRBV2 | ASSEPRGTASRYYNEQF
13 | - | TRBV7-6 | ASSLSSGVLYGYT
12 | - | TRBV3-1/TRBV3-2 | ASSPPRGGAEAF
12 | - | TRBV5-6 | ASSFSDRNTEAF
7 | - | TRBV21-1 | TQGALKY
11 | - | TRBV28 | ASSPGREHGYT
14 | TRBD1 | TRBV6-4 | ASSPLGTENTGELF
12 | - | TRBV15 | ATSRARGGEKLF
13 | - | TRBV9 | ASSVEQPSYNEQF
14 | - | TRBV5-1 | ASSLDLSVNLSPLH
11 | TRBD1 | TRBV6-5 | ATFRQGREKLF
10 | - | TRBV4-1 | ASSQVSYGYT
14 | TRBD2 | TRBV6-4 | ASSDSGTSDIGELF
11 | - | TRBV7-3 | ASSEGPNTEAF
11 | TRBD1 | TRBV19 | ATSGQTKNIQY
14 | TRBD1 | TRBV7-9 | ASSSSGTGPNQPQH
13 | TRBD1 | TRBV19 | ASSIRGGGSQPQH
11 | - | TRBV28 | ASRGGLTYEQY
14 | TRBD1 | TRBV19 | ASSIPGQGTNYGYT
13 | - | TRBV6-5 | ASSYSREEGQPQH
14 | TRBD2 | TRBV7-9 | ASSLGVGLGFYEQY
10 | - | TRBV5-6 | ASSLDFNEQF
15 | TRBD2 | TRBV5-1 | ASSTKIGTSGYNEQF
10 | - | TRBV6-2/TRBV6-3 | ASSYPPDEQY
9 | - | TRBV30 | MRNQGTEAF
12 | - | TRBV10-3 | ATQGGLNNQPQH
14 | TRBD1 | TRBV5-1 | ASSLDRGRANEKLF
11 | - | TRBV7-9 | ASSLDRVGEQY
12 | - | TRBV6-5 | ASSYSQGTYEQY
16 | TRBD1 | TRBV4-1 | ASSQGASTGGPTDTQY
14 | - | TRBV9 | ASSPRDGATGNTIY
12 | - | TRBV7-6 | ASSFSGYQETQY
13 | - | TRBV27 | ASSLTPQANTEAF
14 | - | TRBV4-2 | ASSQTPAEGTDTQY
13 | - | TRBV7-2 | ASSLDPGLITEAF
15 | TRBD2 | TRBV27 | ASSLSTTTSVNGEQY
16 | TRBD1 | TRBV4-1 | ASSLGGRGRTGANVLT
14 | - | TRBV21-1 | AIPPDSQGSSYEQY
12 | - | TRBV11-2 | ASSLLTGNTEAF
11 | TRBD1 | TRBV10-2 | ASSEQGTHGYT
12 | TRBD2 | TRBV27 | ASRTSGIMYIQY